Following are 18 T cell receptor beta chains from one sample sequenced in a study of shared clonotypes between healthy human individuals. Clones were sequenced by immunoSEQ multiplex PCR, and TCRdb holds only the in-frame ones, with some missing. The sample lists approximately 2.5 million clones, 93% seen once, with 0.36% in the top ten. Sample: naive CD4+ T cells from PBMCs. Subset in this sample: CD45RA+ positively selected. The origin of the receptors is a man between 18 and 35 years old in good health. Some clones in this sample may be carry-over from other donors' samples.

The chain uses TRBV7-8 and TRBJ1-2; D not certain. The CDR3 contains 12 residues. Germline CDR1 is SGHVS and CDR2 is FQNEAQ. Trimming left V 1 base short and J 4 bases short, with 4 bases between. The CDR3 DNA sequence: TGTGCCAGCAGCTTAGGAACCTATGGCTACACCTTC. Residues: CASSLGTYGYTF.

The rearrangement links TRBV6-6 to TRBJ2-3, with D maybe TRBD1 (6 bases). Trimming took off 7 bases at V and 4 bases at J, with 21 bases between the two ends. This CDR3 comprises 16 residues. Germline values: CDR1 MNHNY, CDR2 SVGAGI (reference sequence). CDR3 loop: CASTPIPTGSADTQYF. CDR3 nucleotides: TGTGCCAGCACCCCCATCCCCACAGGGAGCGCAGATACGCAGTATTTT.

CDR3 sequence: CASSLFRRPAYNEQFF. The CDR3 DNA reads as TGTGCCAGCAGCTTATTCCGGAGGCCGGCCTACAATGAGCAGTTCTTC. V and J are TRBV7-9 and TRBJ2-1; D is perhaps TRBD2 (5 bases). CDR1 is SEHNR and CDR2 is FQNEAQ in the germline V gene (reference sequence). This CDR3 has 16 residues. Between the trimmed V and J ends, which lost 2 bases and 2 bases, there was a span of 13 bases.

The CDR3 protein is CASSLVTARNEKLFF. In DNA, the CDR3 is TGTGCCAGCAGCTTGGTGACAGCTCGTAATGAAAAACTGTTTTTT. This chain connects TRBV5-6 to TRBJ1-4, with D perhaps TRBD1 (5 bases). Germline V CDR1 and CDR2: SGHDT, YYEEEE. V lost 0 bases and J lost 4, with 10 bases in between. This CDR3 has 15 residues.

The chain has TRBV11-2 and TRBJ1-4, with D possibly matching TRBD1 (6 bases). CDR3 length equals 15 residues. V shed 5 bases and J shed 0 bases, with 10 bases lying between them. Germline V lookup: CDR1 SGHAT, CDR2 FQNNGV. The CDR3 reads CASSVGQTTNEKLFF. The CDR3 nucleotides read TGTGCCAGCAGCGTCGGACAGACAACTAATGAAAAACTGTTTTTT.

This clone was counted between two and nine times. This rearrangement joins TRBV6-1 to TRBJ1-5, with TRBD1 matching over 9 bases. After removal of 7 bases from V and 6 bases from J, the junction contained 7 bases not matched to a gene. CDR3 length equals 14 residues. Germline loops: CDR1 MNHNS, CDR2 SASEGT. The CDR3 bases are TGTGCCAGCATCAAACAGGGGGCGGGTCAGCCCCAGCATTTT. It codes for CASIKQGAGQPQHF.

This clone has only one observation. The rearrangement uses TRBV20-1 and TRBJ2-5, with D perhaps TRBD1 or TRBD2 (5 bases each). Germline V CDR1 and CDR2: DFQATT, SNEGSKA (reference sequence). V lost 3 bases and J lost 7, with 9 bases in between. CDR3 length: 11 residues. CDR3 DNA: TGCAGTGCTAGGGGGGACCTGACCCAGTACTTC. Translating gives CSARGDLTQYF.

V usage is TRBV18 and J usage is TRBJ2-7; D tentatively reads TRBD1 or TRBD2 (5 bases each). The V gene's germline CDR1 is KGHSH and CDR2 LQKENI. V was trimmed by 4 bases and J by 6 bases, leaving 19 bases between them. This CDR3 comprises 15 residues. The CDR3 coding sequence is TGTGCCAGCTCACAAAGGAGGCAGGGCACAAGCGAGCAGTACTTC. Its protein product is CASSQRRQGTSEQYF.

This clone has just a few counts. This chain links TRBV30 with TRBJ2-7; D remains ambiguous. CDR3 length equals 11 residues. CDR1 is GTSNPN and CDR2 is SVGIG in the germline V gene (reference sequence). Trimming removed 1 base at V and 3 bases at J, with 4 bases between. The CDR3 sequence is CAWSAFYEQYF. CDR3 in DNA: TGTGCCTGGAGTGCCTTCTACGAGCAGTACTTC.

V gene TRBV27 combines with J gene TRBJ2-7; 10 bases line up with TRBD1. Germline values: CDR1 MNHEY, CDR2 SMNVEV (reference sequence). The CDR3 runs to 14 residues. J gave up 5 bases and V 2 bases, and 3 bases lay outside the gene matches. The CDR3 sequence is CASSLVTGGNEQYF. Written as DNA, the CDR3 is TGTGCCAGCAGTTTAGTGACAGGGGGCAACGAGCAGTACTTC.

DNA for the CDR3: TGTGCCAGCAGTGAAGTTTACTACAGGGGGGGCTACGAGCAGTACTTC. Translation: CASSEVYYRGGYEQYF. The genes are TRBV2 and TRBJ2-7; possibly TRBD1 for D (8 bases). With 1 base removed from V and 3 bases from J, the gap between germline ends came to 16 bases. The germline CDR1 and CDR2 sequences are SNHLY and FYNNEI. This CDR3 is 16 amino acids long.

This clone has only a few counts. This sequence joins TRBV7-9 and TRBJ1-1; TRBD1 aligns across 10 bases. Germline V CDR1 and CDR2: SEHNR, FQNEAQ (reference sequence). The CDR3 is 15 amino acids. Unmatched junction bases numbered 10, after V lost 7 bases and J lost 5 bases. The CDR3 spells CASNWDRGFATEAFF. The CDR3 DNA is TGTGCCAGCAATTGGGACAGGGGCTTCGCTACTGAAGCTTTCTTT.

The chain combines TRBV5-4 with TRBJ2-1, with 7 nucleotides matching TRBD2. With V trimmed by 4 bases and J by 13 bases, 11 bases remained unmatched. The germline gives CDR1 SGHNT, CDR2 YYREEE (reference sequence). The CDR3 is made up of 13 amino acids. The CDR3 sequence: CASSQPGEGRQFF. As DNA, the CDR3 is TGTGCCAGCAGCCAACCGGGGGAGGGCCGCCAGTTCTTC.

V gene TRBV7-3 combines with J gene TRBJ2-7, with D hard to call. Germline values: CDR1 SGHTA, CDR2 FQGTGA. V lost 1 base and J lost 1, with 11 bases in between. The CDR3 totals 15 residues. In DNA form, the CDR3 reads TGTGCCAGCAGCTTAAATCCCGGTCCTTCCTACGAGCAGTACTTC. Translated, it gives CASSLNPGPSYEQYF.

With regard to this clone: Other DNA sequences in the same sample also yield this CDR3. CDR3 in DNA: TGTGCCAGCAGTCTGACAGGGAACTATGGCTACACCTTC. This codes for CASSLTGNYGYTF. The V and J genes are TRBV6-5 and TRBJ1-2, with 7 bases fitting TRBD1. Germline-derived CDR1 and CDR2 are MNHEY and SVGAGI. CDR3 length: 13 amino acids. Trimming cost V 5 bases and J 2 bases; bases outside gene matches: 2.

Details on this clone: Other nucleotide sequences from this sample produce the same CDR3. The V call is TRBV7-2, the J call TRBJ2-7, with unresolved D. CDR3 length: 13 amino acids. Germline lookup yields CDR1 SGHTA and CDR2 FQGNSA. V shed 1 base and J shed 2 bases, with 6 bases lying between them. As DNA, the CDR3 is TGTGCCAGCAGCTTAGGCACGGCCTACGAGCAGTACTTC. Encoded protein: CASSLGTAYEQYF. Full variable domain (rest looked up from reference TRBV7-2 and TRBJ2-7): GAGVSQSPSNKVTEKGKDVELRCDPISGHTALYWYRQSLGQGLEFLIYFQGNSAPDKSGLPSDRFSAERTGGSVSTLTIQRTQQEDSAVYLCASSLGTAYEQYFGPGTRLTVT.

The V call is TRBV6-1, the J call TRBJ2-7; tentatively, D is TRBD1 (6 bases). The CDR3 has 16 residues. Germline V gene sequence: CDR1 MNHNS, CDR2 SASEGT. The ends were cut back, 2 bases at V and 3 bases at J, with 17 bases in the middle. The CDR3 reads CASSELIGRGGYEQYF. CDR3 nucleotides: TGTGCCAGCAGTGAACTGATTGGCAGGGGTGGCTACGAGCAGTACTTC.

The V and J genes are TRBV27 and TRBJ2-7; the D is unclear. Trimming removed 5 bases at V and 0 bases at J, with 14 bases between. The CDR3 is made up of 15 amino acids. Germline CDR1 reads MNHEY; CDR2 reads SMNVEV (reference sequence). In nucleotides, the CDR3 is TGTGCCAGCAGTGTCAAAACGAGGTCCTCCTACGAGCAGTACTTC. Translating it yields CASSVKTRSSYEQYF.